The 7 T cell receptor beta chains below all came from one sample that was sequenced in a study of T cell responses to AZD1222 COVID-19 vaccine (dated by TCRdb to 2020 to 2023). Preparation of the library involved the immunoSEQ multiplex PCR assay. TCRdb carries this immuneACCESS record with in-frame sequences only. Its versions omit some clonotypes, under half of them owing to an unresolved V gene in the studies checked, with the rest unexplained. The sample contains around 130,000 clones, 80% to 90% of them found a single time. The leading ten clones occupy roughly 20% of the sample. The label giving this sample's time point can be read as: baseline before first vaccination. Taken with the paper, the label for treatment or condition translates to: meningococcal conjugate vaccine given as trial control. Sample: peripheral blood, taken on day 0 of MenACWY control vaccination. Receptors were obtained from an adult in good health.

This sequence joins TRBV3-1 (or the pseudogene TRBV3-2) and TRBJ2-3; 7 bases are shared with TRBD1. The CDR3 is 13 amino acids. Unmatched junction bases numbered 3, after V lost 5 bases and J lost 4 bases. Germline CDR1 and CDR2: LGHDT and YNNKEL (reference sequence). The DNA for the CDR3 is TGTGCCAGCAGCGGGACAGACGCAGATACGCAGTATTTT. Its translation is CASSGTDADTQYF.

This clone was counted once. This chain connects TRBV2 to TRBJ2-7; no clear D gene. V shed 6 bases and J shed 4 bases, with 7 bases lying between them. The CDR3 is made up of 11 amino acids. Germline V CDR1 and CDR2: SNHLY, FYNNEI. Here the CDR3 DNA reads TGTGCCAGCAGGGACGGATACGAGCAGTACTTC. It yields the protein CASRDGYEQYF.

The chain links TRBV7-2 to TRBJ2-7, with D maybe TRBD1 (5 bases). The CDR3 consists of 13 residues. V lost 5 bases to trimming and J lost 3 bases, with 11 bases between them. Germline CDR1 is SGHTA and CDR2 is FQGNSA. Written as DNA, the CDR3 is TGTGCCAGCAGCACCTCACAGGTCTACGAGCAGTACTTC. It codes for CASSTSQVYEQYF.

V gene TRBV3-1 (or the pseudogene TRBV3-2) combines with J gene TRBJ1-4, with 8 bases identical to TRBD1. In germline, CDR1 is LGHDT, CDR2 YNNKEL (reference sequence). The CDR3 is 17 residues long. V gave up 0 bases and J gave up 8 bases; unmatched junction bases: 11. In DNA, the CDR3 is TGTGCCAGCAGCCAAGAGGGGGCCGGGACAGGAGTCGAAAAACTGTTTTTT. It translates to CASSQEGAGTGVEKLFF.

This clone was seen repeatedly, ten times or more. The rearrangement links TRBV5-5 to TRBJ1-1; no reliable D call. Germline-derived CDR1 and CDR2 are SGHKS and YYEKEE (reference sequence). V was cut by 3 bases and J by 3 bases, with 9 bases left in between. The CDR3 runs to 13 residues. The CDR3 sequence is CASSWSSDTEAFF. In DNA, the CDR3 is TGTGCCAGCAGCTGGAGTTCGGACACTGAAGCTTTCTTT. The complete variable domain, with remaining parts taken from reference TRBV5-5 and TRBJ1-1, reads DAGVTQSPTHLIKTRGQQVTLRCSPISGHKSVSWYQQVLGQGPQFIFQYYEKEERGRGNFPDRFSARQFPNYSSELNVNALLLGDSALYLCASSWSSDTEAFFGQGTRLTVV.

The chain couples TRBV6-5 to TRBJ1-3, with TRBD1 identical over 7 bases. The CDR3 is 15 amino acids. Germline V gene lookup returns CDR1 MNHEY and CDR2 SVGAGI. V was pared by 6 bases and J by 0 bases, with 5 bases of the junction left unmatched. The CDR3 DNA reads TGTGCCAGCAGAAGGGACAGAACCTCTGGAAACACCATATATTTT. Translating it yields CASRRDRTSGNTIYF.

This clone was counted once. The J gene is TRBJ1-2, the V gene TRBV30; 7 positions match TRBD1. The CDR3 runs to 13 residues. Germline CDR1 and CDR2: GTSNPN and SVGIG (reference sequence). V shed 4 bases and J 5 bases; nucleotides not matched to a gene: 7. The CDR3, as DNA: TGTGCCTGGATGCGGGACAGACCGTATGGCTACACCTTC. Translation: CAWMRDRPYGYTF.